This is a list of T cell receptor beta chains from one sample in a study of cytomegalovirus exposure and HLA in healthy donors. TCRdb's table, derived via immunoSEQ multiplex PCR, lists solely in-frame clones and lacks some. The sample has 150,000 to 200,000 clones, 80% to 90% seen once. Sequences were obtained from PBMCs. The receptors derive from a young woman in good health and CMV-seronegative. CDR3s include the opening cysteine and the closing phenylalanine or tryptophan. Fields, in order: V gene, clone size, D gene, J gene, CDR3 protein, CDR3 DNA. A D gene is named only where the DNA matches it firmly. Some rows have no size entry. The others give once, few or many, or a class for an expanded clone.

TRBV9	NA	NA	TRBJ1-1	CASSVSTSTNTEAFF	TGTGCCAGCAGCGTATCTACCTCAACGAACACTGAAGCTTTCTTT
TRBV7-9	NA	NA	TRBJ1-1	CASSSPPGITEAFF	TGTGCCAGCAGCTCACCCCCAGGGATTACTGAAGCTTTCTTT
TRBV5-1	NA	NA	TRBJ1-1	CASSFQGGTEAFF	TGCGCCAGCAGCTTTCAGGGTGGGACTGAAGCTTTCTTT
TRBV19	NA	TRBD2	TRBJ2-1	CASSSIGGLAGETHEQFF	TGTGCCAGTAGTAGTATAGGGGGACTAGCGGGAGAAACCCATGAGCAGTTCTTC
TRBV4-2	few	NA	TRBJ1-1	CASRGHLTNTEAFF	TGTGCCAGCAGGGGACATTTGACGAACACTGAAGCTTTCTTT
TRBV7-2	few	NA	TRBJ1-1	CASSLVRAEAFF	TGTGCCAGCAGCTTAGTCAGGGCTGAAGCTTTCTTT
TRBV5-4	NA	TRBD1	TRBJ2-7	CASSDLTGGYEQYF	TGTGCCAGCAGCGATCTGACAGGGGGATACGAGCAGTACTTC
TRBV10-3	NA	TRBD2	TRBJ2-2	CAISGTSGRAWRTGELFF	TGTGCCATCAGCGGGACTAGCGGGAGGGCCTGGCGGACCGGGGAGCTGTTTTTT
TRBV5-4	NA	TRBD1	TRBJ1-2	CASSLELGQGLGGYTF	TGTGCCAGCAGCTTGGAGCTAGGACAGGGCTTGGGAGGCTACACCTTC
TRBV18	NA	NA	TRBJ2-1	CASSPLGAAISYNEQFF	TGTGCCAGCTCACCTTTGGGTGCAGCGATCTCCTACAATGAGCAGTTCTTC
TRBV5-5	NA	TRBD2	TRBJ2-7	CASSTQTSGVAYEQYF	TGTGCCAGCAGCACGCAGACTAGCGGGGTGGCCTACGAGCAGTACTTC
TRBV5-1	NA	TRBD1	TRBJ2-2	CASSRGQGPENVVGELFF	TGCGCCAGCAGCCGAGGACAGGGTCCCGAGAACGTTGTCGGGGAGCTGTTTTTT
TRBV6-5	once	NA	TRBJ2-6	CASSFAGANVLTF	TGTGCCAGCAGTTTCGCTGGGGCCAACGTCCTGACTTTC
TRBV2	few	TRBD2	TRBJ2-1	CASTPPGSGSRNEQFF	TGTGCCAGCACCCCCCCAGGTAGCGGGAGTAGGAATGAGCAGTTCTTC
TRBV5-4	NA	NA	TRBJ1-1	CASSLFQGRVDWTEAFF	TGTGCCAGCAGCTTGTTCCAGGGGCGAGTAGATTGGACTGAAGCTTTCTTT
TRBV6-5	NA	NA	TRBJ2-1	CASSYRRTPPYNEQFF	TGTGCCAGCAGTTATAGGAGGACTCCGCCCTACAATGAGCAGTTCTTC